One sample yielded the 12 T cell receptor beta chains listed below, sequenced in a study of cytomegalovirus exposure and HLA in healthy donors. Generated by immunoSEQ multiplex PCR, the TCRdb table keeps only in-frame clones and is missing some. The data contain 180,000 or so clones, roughly 86% of them singletons. The sample taken for sequencing was PBMCs. Receptors originate from a man aged 25 to 45 in good health and CMV-seropositive.

The CDR3 loop is CASSPGQGAVSNQPQHF. In DNA form, the CDR3 reads TGTGCCAGCAGTCCGGGACAGGGGGCGGTTAGCAATCAGCCCCAGCATTTT. The chain is built from TRBV2 and TRBJ1-5; 12 nucleotides agree with TRBD1. Germline-derived CDR1 and CDR2 are SNHLY and FYNNEI. V was pared by 5 bases and J by 0 bases, with 5 bases of the junction left unmatched. The CDR3 is made up of 17 amino acids.

V gene TRBV19 combines with J gene TRBJ2-1; 12 bases line up with TRBD1. V was clipped by 3 bases and J by 8 bases; unmatched bases: 8. The CDR3 consists of 16 residues. Germline-derived CDR1 and CDR2 are LNHDA and SQIVND (reference sequence). CDR3 nucleotides: TGTGCCAGTAGTATGGTGCCGGGACAGGGGGCTCATGAGCAGTTCTTC. Translated, it gives CASSMVPGQGAHEQFF.

The V and J genes are TRBV9 and TRBJ2-5; D may match TRBD1 or TRBD2 (9 bases each). The CDR3 contains 16 residues. Trimming took 4 bases from V and 4 from J, leaving 20 bases between them. The germline gives CDR1 SGDLS, CDR2 YYNGEE. CDR3 sequence reads: CASSPSGTGLGETQYF. Here the CDR3 DNA reads TGTGCCAGCAGCCCTAGCGGGACAGGGTTGGGAGAGACCCAGTACTTC.

CDR3 residues: CASSLLGPGGHSTQYF. The CDR3 nucleotides are TGTGCCAGCAGTTTACTAGGGCCCGGGGGTCACAGTACGCAGTATTTT. The gene calls are TRBV27 and TRBJ2-3; a possible D gene is TRBD2 (6 bases). Germline values: CDR1 MNHEY, CDR2 SMNVEV (reference sequence). V was cut by 2 bases and J by 8 bases, with 20 bases left in between. The CDR3 is 16 residues long.

The CDR3 DNA is TGTGCCAGCAGTTTGTGGGGGAGGGGGGAAAAACTGTTTTTT. Amino acids: CASSLWGRGEKLFF. The chain uses TRBV28 and TRBJ1-4; weak D call: TRBD1 (6 bases). The germline gives CDR1 MDHEN, CDR2 SYDVKM. This CDR3 contains 14 residues. V was shortened by 3 bases and J by 8 bases, with 13 bases between the two germline ends.

In its sample, this clone was seen once. V gene TRBV27 combines with J gene TRBJ2-5; D perhaps matches TRBD1 (6 bases). Trimming cost V 5 bases and J 5 bases, with 15 bases left between them. CDR3 length: 14 residues. Looked up from germline, CDR1 is MNHEY and CDR2 is SMNVEV (reference sequence). The CDR3 loop reads CASSPSGHRETQYF. The DNA of the CDR3 is TGTGCCAGCAGTCCATCGGGACACCGGGAGACCCAGTACTTC.

This chain joins TRBV16 and TRBJ1-1; possibly TRBD1 for D (5 bases). This CDR3 has 13 amino acids. Trimming removed 8 bases at V and 3 bases at J, with 13 bases between. Germline CDR1 is KGHSY and CDR2 is FQNENV. The CDR3 here is CASGQGSDTEAFF. CDR3 nucleotide sequence: TGTGCCAGCGGTCAGGGTTCTGACACTGAAGCTTTCTTT.

The V gene is TRBV5-1, the J gene TRBJ1-1, with TRBD1 matching 7 bases. Germline V gene data show CDR1 as SGHRS and CDR2 as YFSETQ. V dropped 1 base and J dropped 0; count of bases not matched to a gene: 6. The CDR3 spans 16 residues. CDR3 in DNA: TGCGCCAGCAGCTTGAGCGGGACAGCCCTGAACACTGAAGCTTTCTTT. The encoded protein is CASSLSGTALNTEAFF.

V and J are TRBV5-1 and TRBJ2-2; 10 nucleotides match TRBD2. The J segment lost 8 bases and the V segment lost 0 bases, leaving 7 bases of the junction unmatched. Germline V gene sequence: CDR1 SGHRS, CDR2 YFSETQ. The CDR3 is 16 amino acids. CDR3 sequence: CASSLVLAGVEGELFF. In DNA, the CDR3 is TGCGCCAGCAGCTTGGTTCTAGCGGGAGTAGAAGGGGAGCTGTTTTTT.

Note on this clone: Within the sample, other DNA sequences also encode this same CDR3. The chain couples TRBV29-1 to TRBJ2-7, with unresolved D. Trimming cost V 4 bases and J 1 base, with 11 bases left between them. The CDR3 is 13 residues long. In germline, CDR1 is SQVTM, CDR2 ANQGSEA. The CDR3 region is CSVGPAGSYEQYF. The CDR3 nucleotides read TGCAGCGTTGGTCCGGCTGGGTCCTACGAGCAGTACTTC.

The V call is TRBV2, the J call TRBJ2-7; perhaps TRBD1 as D (5 bases). CDR1 and CDR2 (germline): SNHLY, FYNNEI. The CDR3 consists of 15 residues. The V and J ends lost 4 bases and 0 bases respectively, with 13 bases between them. The chain's CDR3 is CASSVQDTYSYEQYF. CDR3 bases: TGTGCCAGCAGTGTGCAGGACACCTACTCCTACGAGCAGTACTTC.

This clone was recorded a few times. The V gene is TRBV14, the J gene TRBJ2-3, with 9 bases aligning to TRBD2. Per germline, CDR1 SGHDN and CDR2 FVKESK. Germline trimming cut 0 bases from V and 6 bases from J; bases unmatched to any gene: 7. The CDR3 covers 16 residues. Here the CDR3 reads CASSQDRGGATDTQYF. The CDR3 DNA reads TGTGCCAGCAGCCAAGATCGCGGGGGGGCCACCGATACGCAGTATTTT.